The clone carrying this T cell receptor (beta chain) was picked up one time. The data were taken from a study of blood T cell repertoires in COVID-19. Germline-derived CDR1 and CDR2 are SGHRS and YFSETQ. V lost 3 bases and J lost 2; bases outside the gene matches: 7. The CDR3 is 15 amino acids. Sequencing was performed with immunoSEQ multiplex PCR; in TCRdb, only in-frame clones are kept and a portion is missing. Seen here are about 300,000 clones, around 92% observed once, and the top ten hold 5% to 7%. The receptor's source is a man in his late teens or twenties who had recovered from COVID-19. This rearrangement joins TRBV5-1 to TRBJ2-5; 7 bases are a match to TRBD1. Sequences were obtained from peripheral blood. The DNA for the CDR3 is TGCGCCAGCAGCTCCCCAAGGGGGCTGCAAGAGACCCAGTACTTC. This gives the protein CASSSPRGLQETQYF.